These 6 T cell receptor beta chains originate from one sample sequenced in a study of T cell responses to AZD1222 COVID-19 vaccine. Sequencing was performed with immunoSEQ multiplex PCR; in TCRdb, only in-frame clones are kept and a portion is missing. The sample yields 100,000 to 150,000 clones, about 82% seen once. The input for sequencing was peripheral blood, taken on day 0 of AZD1222 vaccination. Source of these receptors: an adult in good health.

The V gene is TRBV30, the J gene TRBJ2-7, with 11 nucleotides matching TRBD2. The germline V gene encodes CDR1 GTSNPN and CDR2 SVGIG (reference sequence). V dropped 3 bases and J dropped 3; count of bases not matched to a gene: 7. CDR3 size: 15 residues. CDR3 bases: TGTGCCTGGAGGAACGAGGGACTAGCGGTCTACGAGCAGTACTTC. This sequence encodes CAWRNEGLAVYEQYF.

This clone showed up just once. This chain links TRBV11-2 with TRBJ1-3; the D is unclear. V shed 4 bases and J shed 4 bases, with 8 bases lying between them. Per germline, CDR1 SGHAT and CDR2 FQNNGV. This CDR3 spans 13 amino acids. The CDR3 region is CASSSGLGNTIYF. CDR3 in DNA: TGTGCCAGCAGCTCCGGTTTAGGAAACACCATATATTTT. Combining the CDR3 with reference TRBV11-2 and TRBJ1-3 gives the whole variable domain EAGVAQSPRYKIIEKRQSVAFWCNPISGHATLYWYQQILGQGPKLLIQFQNNGVVDDSQLPKDRFSAERLKGVDSTLKIQPAKLEDSAVYLCASSSGLGNTIYFGEGSWLTVV.

The chain couples TRBV5-1 to TRBJ2-7, with TRBD1 identical over 7 bases. Germline assignment: CDR1 SGHRS and CDR2 YFSETQ. The CDR3 is 14 amino acids. Unmatched junction bases numbered 9, after V lost 4 bases and J lost 5 bases. In DNA, the CDR3 is TGCGCCAGCAGCACCGGACAGGTGGTCAACGAGCAGTACTTC. Its protein product is CASSTGQVVNEQYF.

The gene calls are TRBV28 and TRBJ1-4; D is ambiguous. The CDR3 is 13 residues long. Trimming took 3 bases from V and 5 from J, leaving 7 bases between them. Germline V CDR1 and CDR2: MDHEN, SYDVKM. The DNA for the CDR3 is TGTGCCAGCAGTTTTTCGGTCAATGAAAAACTGTTTTTT. This sequence encodes CASSFSVNEKLFF.

This clone has a handful of counts. The V and J genes are TRBV30 and TRBJ2-3; TRBD1 aligns across 8 bases. The CDR3 is made up of 13 amino acids. The V segment lost 1 base and the J segment 5 bases; nucleotides outside the gene matches: 2. Germline CDR1 and CDR2: GTSNPN and SVGIG (reference sequence). The CDR3 DNA reads as TGTGCCTGGAGTGGAGGACAGGGAGATACGCAGTATTTT. It specifies CAWSGGQGDTQYF.

In its sample, this clone was seen once. The chain is built from TRBV28 and TRBJ1-2, with D maybe TRBD1 (5 bases). Trimming shortened V by 6 bases and J by 8 bases, and 16 bases separated the two germline ends. The CDR3 length is 13 residues. Germline V gene sequence: CDR1 MDHEN, CDR2 SYDVKM. Here the CDR3 reads CASSPQEVRGYTF. CDR3 bases: TGTGCCAGCAGCCCACAGGAGGTTAGGGGCTACACCTTC.